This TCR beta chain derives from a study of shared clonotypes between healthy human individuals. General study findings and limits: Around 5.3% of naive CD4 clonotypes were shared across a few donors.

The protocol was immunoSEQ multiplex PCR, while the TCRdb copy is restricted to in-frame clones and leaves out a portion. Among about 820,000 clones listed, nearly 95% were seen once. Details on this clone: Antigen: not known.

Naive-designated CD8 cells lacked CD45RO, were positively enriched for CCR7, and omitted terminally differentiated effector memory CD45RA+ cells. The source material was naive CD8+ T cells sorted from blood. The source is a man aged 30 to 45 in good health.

CDR3 loop: CASSFVSSNEQFF. The CDR3 DNA sequence: TGTGCCAGCAGTTTCGTCAGTTCGAATGAGCAGTTCTTC. The V call is TRBV28, the J call TRBJ2-1, with unresolved D. This CDR3 is 13 amino acids long. Per the germline V gene, CDR1 is MDHEN and CDR2 is SYDVKM. V was cut by 3 bases and J by 7 bases, with 10 bases left in between.